The 8 T cell receptor beta chains below were found in one sample sequenced in a study of control samples from healthy donors and cancer patients. Sequencing was performed with immunoSEQ multiplex PCR; in TCRdb, only in-frame clones are kept and a portion is missing. The repertoire has more than 100,000 clones, approximately 90% of them found once; the top ten carry around 7.9%. Sequencing used blood. The source of these receptors is a man aged 18 to 30 in good health.

The CDR3 DNA follows: TGTGCCAGCAGCAAAGGGGCCGGGGGGAACACTGAAGCTTTCTTT. It specifies CASSKGAGGNTEAFF. The chain carries TRBV21-1 and TRBJ1-1. TRBV21-1 is listed as a pseudogene. The CDR3 contains 15 residues.

Worth noting for this clone: Other DNA sequences from this sample encode an identical CDR3 as well. This sequence joins TRBV4-1 and TRBJ1-5; maybe TRBD1 (5 bases). The germline gives CDR1 MGHRA, CDR2 YSYEKL. V was pared by 4 bases and J by 0 bases, with 13 bases between. There are 16 residues in the CDR3. The CDR3 spells CASSRGTGNSNQPQHF. The CDR3 nucleotides read TGCGCCAGCAGCCGAGGGACGGGGAATAGCAATCAGCCCCAGCATTTT.

V and J are TRBV4-1 and TRBJ1-3; D call uncertain. V dropped 0 bases and J dropped 4 bases, with 4 bases sitting between them. Germline V lookup: CDR1 MGHRA, CDR2 YSYEKL. CDR3 length: 13 residues. Here the CDR3 reads CASSQDRGNTIYF. In DNA, the CDR3 is TGCGCCAGCAGCCAAGACAGGGGAAACACCATATATTTT.

As concerns this clone: Other nucleotide sequences from this sample produce the same CDR3. V usage is TRBV7-9 and J usage is TRBJ2-1; perhaps TRBD1 as D (5 bases). The length of the CDR3 is 13 residues. Germline-derived CDR1 and CDR2 are SEHNR and FQNEAQ (reference sequence). Trimming pared 1 base from V and 4 bases from J, leaving 5 bases between. The CDR3 bases are TGTGCCAGCAGCTTAGGACAGTACAATGAGCAGTTCTTC. Protein product: CASSLGQYNEQFF.

The chain links TRBV19 to TRBJ1-4; perhaps TRBD1 as D (6 bases). CDR1 is LNHDA and CDR2 is SQIVND in the germline V gene (reference sequence). Trimming left V 5 bases short and J 4 bases short, with 23 bases between. The CDR3 covers 18 residues. CDR3 loop: CASSVNGGEQGDNEKLFF. The DNA of the CDR3 is TGTGCCAGTAGTGTCAATGGCGGGGAACAGGGCGATAATGAAAAACTGTTTTTT. Variable domain in full (rest from reference TRBV19 and TRBJ1-4): DGGITQSPKYLFRKEGQNVTLSCEQNLNHDAMYWYRQDPGQGLRLIYYSQIVNDFQKGDIAEGYSVSREKKESFPLTVTSAQKNPTAFYLCASSVNGGEQGDNEKLFFGSGTQLSVL.

The chain carries TRBV7-9 and TRBJ1-2; TRBD1 matches at 8 bases. Germline CDR1 is SEHNR and CDR2 is FQNEAQ (reference sequence). The ends lost 1 base at V and 2 bases at J; junction bases unmatched: 9. CDR3 length: 17 amino acids. CDR3 coding DNA: TGTGCCAGCAGCTTAGTAGCAGGGGGCGATTCCAACTATGGCTACACCTTC. It codes for CASSLVAGGDSNYGYTF.

Notes on this clone: One end of the junction does not line up with germline, which may come from a read error. This rearrangement joins TRBV6-6 to TRBJ1-2; tentatively, D is TRBD1 (5 bases). Germline V gene data show CDR1 as MNHNY and CDR2 as SVGAGI (reference sequence). The CDR3 length is 14 residues. Written as DNA, the CDR3 is TGTGCCGGCAGTTCCGGGGGGACCAACTATGGCTACACCTTC. It specifies CAGSSGGTNYGYTF.

The CDR3 sequence is CASSFGGASNQPQHF. The CDR3 DNA is TGTGCCAGCAGTTTCGGGGGGGCGAGCAATCAGCCCCAGCATTTT. The V and J genes are TRBV27 and TRBJ1-5, with D possibly matching TRBD1 (6 bases). Trimming took 3 bases from V and 1 from J, leaving 10 bases between them. The CDR3 runs 15 residues. Per germline, CDR1 MNHEY and CDR2 SMNVEV (reference sequence).